These 26 T cell receptor beta chains were all obtained from the same sample, sequenced in a study of blood T cell repertoires in COVID-19. Sequenced by immunoSEQ multiplex PCR; TCRdb stores in-frame clones only, minus some. The table has fewer than 75,000 clones, about 82% seen once. The material sequenced was peripheral blood. These receptors all come from a human donor in a cohort sampled during active COVID-19.

This chain connects TRBV11-2 to TRBJ2-1; 9 bases align to TRBD1. The germline gives CDR1 SGHAT, CDR2 FQNNGV. J gave up 9 bases and V 5 bases, and 5 bases lay outside the gene matches. There are 13 residues in the CDR3. The CDR3 DNA is TGTGCCAGCAGCGCCGACAGGGGGGGTGAGCAGTTCTTC. Translated: CASSADRGGEQFF.

The chain carries TRBV2 and TRBJ1-1; unclear D gene. The CDR3 runs to 10 residues. Germline values: CDR1 SNHLY, CDR2 FYNNEI. Trimming pared 8 bases from V and 6 bases from J, leaving 7 bases between. In DNA, the CDR3 is TGTGCCAGCGGTGGAGCTGAAGCTTTCTTT. This sequence encodes CASGGAEAFF.

The chain combines TRBV5-4 with TRBJ2-5, with 8 bases lining up with TRBD1. The length of the CDR3 is 13 residues. The germline CDR1 and CDR2 sequences are SGHNT and YYREEE (reference sequence). Trimming removed 6 bases from V and 4 bases from J; junction bases left unmatched: 5. The DNA for the CDR3 is TGTGCCAGCACATACAGGGGGTCAGAGACCCAGTACTTC. Protein sequence: CASTYRGSETQYF.

Of note for this clone: At one end the junction does not follow the germline gene, possibly because of a read error. The chain uses TRBV3-1 (or the pseudogene TRBV3-2) and TRBJ1-4, with 9 bases aligning to TRBD1. Germline CDR1 and CDR2: LGHDT and YNNKEL (reference sequence). The CDR3 spans 15 residues. Here the CDR3 DNA reads TGTGCCAGCAGCAAAGAGACAGGGGGGAATGAAAAACTGTTTTTT. It encodes CASSKETGGNEKLFF.

This clone was found a few times. The chain carries TRBV5-1 and TRBJ2-1, with D possibly TRBD2 on 7 matching bases. Germline lookup yields CDR1 SGHRS and CDR2 YFSETQ. CDR3 length: 14 amino acids. The V end was cut by 2 bases, the J end by 6 bases, with 12 bases between. Here the CDR3 reads CASSFLGGPNEQFF. CDR3 nucleotides: TGCGCCAGCAGCTTTTTGGGGGGGCCCAATGAGCAGTTCTTC. The full variable domain, completed using reference TRBV5-1 and TRBJ2-1, is KAGVTQTPRYLIKTRGQQVTLSCSPISGHRSVSWYQQTPGQGLQFLFEYFSETQRNKGNFPGRFSGRQFSNSRSEMNVSTLELGDSALYLCASSFLGGPNEQFFGPGTRLTVL.

The rearrangement joins TRBV5-4 to TRBJ1-1, with TRBD1 matching over 9 bases. This CDR3 is built from 14 residues. CDR1 is SGHNT and CDR2 is YYREEE in the germline V gene (reference sequence). Trimming cost V 5 bases and J 6 bases; bases outside gene matches: 8. CDR3 sequence: CASRGPGQGSEAFF. The CDR3 DNA sequence: TGTGCCAGCAGGGGTCCGGGACAGGGCTCTGAAGCTTTCTTT.

The CDR3 DNA reads TGTGCCAGCAGTGAATCCGACAGACGGTACAATGAGCAGTTCTTC. Residues: CASSESDRRYNEQFF. The chain uses TRBV6-4 and TRBJ2-1, with D maybe TRBD1 (5 bases). The CDR3 is 15 residues long. Germline V gene sequence: CDR1 MRHNA, CDR2 SNTAGT. Between the trimmed V and J ends, which lost 3 bases and 4 bases, there was a span of 13 bases.

The J gene is TRBJ1-6, the V gene TRBV3-1 (or the pseudogene TRBV3-2), with D tentatively TRBD1 (5 bases). The V and J ends lost 1 base and 10 bases respectively, with 14 bases between them. Germline V CDR1 and CDR2: LGHDT, YNNKEL (reference sequence). The CDR3 loop spans 15 amino acids. CDR3 amino acids: CASSQGFTGVSPLHF. CDR3 DNA sequence: TGTGCCAGCAGCCAAGGTTTCACGGGGGTATCACCCCTCCACTTT.

V gene TRBV19 combines with J gene TRBJ1-4; D might be TRBD1 (5 bases). Trimming left V 3 bases short and J 3 bases short, with 14 bases between. Germline lookup yields CDR1 LNHDA and CDR2 SQIVND (reference sequence). There are 16 residues in the CDR3. Written as DNA, the CDR3 is TGTGCCAGTAGTATGGCCCAGGGTCGGTCTAATGAAAAACTGTTTTTT. Its translation: CASSMAQGRSNEKLFF.

The chain employs TRBV3-1 (or the pseudogene TRBV3-2) and TRBJ1-2; TRBD1 matches 12 bases. This CDR3 has 14 residues. Trimming cost V 4 bases and J 8 bases; bases outside gene matches: 5. Germline V gene lookup returns CDR1 LGHDT and CDR2 YNNKEL (reference sequence). CDR3 residues: CASSPLGQGAGYTF. The CDR3 bases are TGTGCCAGCAGCCCCTTGGGACAGGGGGCGGGCTACACCTTC.

This chain connects TRBV5-6 to TRBJ2-2; D may be TRBD1 (6 bases). The V end was cut by 4 bases, the J end by 2 bases, with 15 bases between. From germline, CDR1 is SGHDT and CDR2 YYEEEE. The CDR3 extends over 16 amino acids. CDR3 sequence: CASSPIDRINTGELFF. The CDR3 DNA is TGTGCCAGCAGCCCTATTGACAGGATTAACACCGGGGAGCTGTTTTTT.

This sequence joins TRBV18 and TRBJ1-6; possible D gene TRBD1, 6 bases. V lost 3 bases and J lost 9, with 15 bases in between. CDR1 is KGHSH, CDR2 LQKENI, per germline. The CDR3 covers 15 residues. For the CDR3, the DNA is TGTGCCAGCTCACCCCGACAGGAGATGGGTTCACCCCTCCACTTT. Protein: CASSPRQEMGSPLHF.

The chain carries TRBV6-1 and TRBJ1-5, with D unclear. CDR1 is MNHNS, CDR2 SASEGT, per germline. Between the trimmed V and J ends, which lost 3 bases and 0 bases, there was a span of 18 bases. The CDR3 spans 18 residues. The CDR3 DNA reads TGTGCCAGCAGTGAGGATAAGGCAGCGTGGAGTAGCAATCAGCCCCAGCATTTT. Translated, it gives CASSEDKAAWSSNQPQHF.

This clone was seen only a few times. The CDR3 region has the DNA TGTGCCAGCAGGCTCCTGACAGGGATCACAGATACGCAGTATTTT. Protein product: CASRLLTGITDTQYF. The J gene is TRBJ2-3, the V gene TRBV27; TRBD1 matches 7 bases. The CDR3 has 15 amino acids. CDR1 MNHEY and CDR2 SMNVEV come from the germline V gene (reference sequence). The trim removed 6 bases at V and 2 bases at J, leaving 8 bases unmatched.

The gene calls are TRBV5-1 and TRBJ2-1; TRBD2 matches 10 bases. V lost 3 bases and J lost 9; bases outside the gene matches: 9. Germline V gives CDR1 SGHRS, CDR2 YFSETQ. CDR3 size: 15 residues. CDR3 protein: CASSSERGGLSEQFF. DNA for the CDR3: TGCGCCAGCAGCTCCGAGCGGGGGGGCCTCAGTGAGCAGTTCTTC.

The chain has TRBV7-6 and TRBJ1-4, with D possibly being TRBD1 (6 bases). V was cut by 5 bases and J by 3 bases, with 16 bases left in between. Germline CDR1 is SGHVS and CDR2 is FNYEAQ. The length of the CDR3 is 16 residues. The DNA of the CDR3 is TGTGCCAGCAGCCCAAGATCCAGGGGATCTAATGAAAAACTGTTTTTT. As protein: CASSPRSRGSNEKLFF.

This chain joins TRBV14 and TRBJ2-7, with 8 positions matching TRBD1. The CDR3 consists of 16 residues. The ends lost 4 bases at V and 0 bases at J; junction bases unmatched: 8. The germline V gene encodes CDR1 SGHDN and CDR2 FVKESK. CDR3 region: CASSPLGQGASYEQYF. For the CDR3, the DNA is TGTGCCAGCAGCCCGTTAGGGCAGGGGGCCTCCTACGAGCAGTACTTC.

The rearrangement joins TRBV2 to TRBJ1-3, with 9 bases matching TRBD1. Unmatched junction bases numbered 4, after V lost 2 bases and J lost 8 bases. The CDR3 has 14 amino acids. Germline values: CDR1 SNHLY, CDR2 FYNNEI. CDR3 bases: TGTGCCAGCAGTGAAAACAGGGGGCCGGACACCATATATTTT. Translation: CASSENRGPDTIYF.

The rearrangement joins TRBV5-4 to TRBJ2-2; 8 nucleotides match TRBD2. Germline-derived CDR1 and CDR2 are SGHNT and YYREEE (reference sequence). The CDR3 covers 16 residues. The CDR3 DNA reads as TGTGCTACAGCGCCCCCGGGGGGGCGTAACACCGGGGAGCTGTTTTTT. Residues: CATAPPGGRNTGELFF.

The J gene is TRBJ1-6, the V gene TRBV3-1 (or the pseudogene TRBV3-2), with D hard to call. The CDR3 extends over 13 amino acids. Germline CDR1 reads LGHDT; CDR2 reads YNNKEL (reference sequence). Trimming cost V 0 bases and J 10 bases, with 7 bases left between them. The CDR3 region is CASSQDRGSPLHF. CDR3 coding DNA: TGTGCCAGCAGCCAAGATCGGGGATCACCCCTCCACTTT.

This sequence joins TRBV30 and TRBJ1-1; TRBD1 aligns across 8 bases. The CDR3 sequence is 12 residues long. Losses at the gene ends were 3 bases for V and 7 bases for J; bases not matched to a gene: 4. Germline CDR1 GTSNPN, CDR2 SVGIG (reference sequence). The DNA for the CDR3 is TGTGCCTGGAGCCAGGGGGCAGGTGAAGCTTTCTTT. Protein sequence: CAWSQGAGEAFF.

The rearrangement joins TRBV6-5 to TRBJ2-1; D possibly corresponds to TRBD1 (5 bases). The CDR3 sequence is 14 residues long. V was clipped by 4 bases and J by 6 bases, with 13 bases between them. The V gene's germline CDR1 is MNHEY and CDR2 SVGAGI. DNA of the CDR3: TGTGCCAGCAGTTTACTGCCCCAGGGCAATGAGCAGTTCTTC. This sequence encodes CASSLLPQGNEQFF.

This sequence joins TRBV6-6 and TRBJ1-2, with a tentative D call TRBD1 (6 bases). This CDR3 has 13 amino acids. Between the trimmed V and J ends, which lost 7 bases and 2 bases, there was a span of 11 bases. Looked up from germline, CDR1 is MNHNY and CDR2 is SVGAGI (reference sequence). The CDR3 protein is CASNFGQNYGYTF. CDR3 sequence (DNA): TGTGCCAGCAATTTCGGACAGAACTATGGCTACACCTTC.

This clone has only a few counts. The chain carries TRBV7-3 and TRBJ2-3, with 14 bases that match TRBD2. The V and J ends lost 4 bases and 4 bases, in that order; junction bases with no gene match: 7. Germline lookup yields CDR1 SGHTA and CDR2 FQGTGA. This CDR3 has 17 amino acids. In DNA form, the CDR3 reads TGTGCCAGCAGCTCGATGGGACTAGCGGGGGCCCCAGATACGCAGTATTTT. It codes for CASSSMGLAGAPDTQYF.

V is TRBV15 and J is TRBJ2-5; tentatively, D is TRBD1 (5 bases). Germline V gives CDR1 LNHNV, CDR2 YYDKDF (reference sequence). Trimming took off 0 bases at V and 4 bases at J, with 18 bases between the two ends. The CDR3 has 17 residues. CDR3 nucleotides: TGTGCCACCAGCAGAGATGGCAGGGTTCCGGATCGAGAGACCCAGTACTTC. It translates to CATSRDGRVPDRETQYF.

The chain recombines TRBV19 with TRBJ1-5; TRBD1 aligns across 10 bases. Germline lookup yields CDR1 LNHDA and CDR2 SQIVND (reference sequence). V lost 4 bases to trimming and J lost 6 bases; unmatched junction nucleotides: 9. The CDR3 has 16 residues. The CDR3 nucleotides are TGTGCCAGTAGTAAGACGACAGGGGGCGCGGGTCAGCCCCAGCATTTT. Protein sequence: CASSKTTGGAGQPQHF.